This T cell receptor (beta chain) was sequenced in a study of blood T cells in healthy people across ages. PCR was performed a second time for about 7 to 11 cycles using a sample-barcoded 5' primer and a J-beta primer mix. TCRdb called the 5' RACE reads again in MiXCR, with one record for every CDR3 protein. The table has more than 900,000 distinct CDR3 sequences, 25% seen once. This clonotype came up a few times. Trimming took 1 base from V and 13 from J; bases not matched to a gene: 2. The germline V gene has CDR1 LGHNA and CDR2 YNFKEQ. This CDR3 comprises 12 residues. This same sample was also part of a study on T cells of mothers and their children. That report notes: Thymic selection molds TCR recombination products alike in related and unrelated pairs.

The clonotype comes from a girl aged 2 to 9 in good health. Input material: blood. V usage is TRBV4-2 and J usage is TRBJ1-4; TRBD1 matches 8 bases. The CDR3 DNA sequence: TGTGCCAGCAGCCAAGGTGGACAGGGACTGTTTTTT. The encoded protein is CASSQGGQGLFF.